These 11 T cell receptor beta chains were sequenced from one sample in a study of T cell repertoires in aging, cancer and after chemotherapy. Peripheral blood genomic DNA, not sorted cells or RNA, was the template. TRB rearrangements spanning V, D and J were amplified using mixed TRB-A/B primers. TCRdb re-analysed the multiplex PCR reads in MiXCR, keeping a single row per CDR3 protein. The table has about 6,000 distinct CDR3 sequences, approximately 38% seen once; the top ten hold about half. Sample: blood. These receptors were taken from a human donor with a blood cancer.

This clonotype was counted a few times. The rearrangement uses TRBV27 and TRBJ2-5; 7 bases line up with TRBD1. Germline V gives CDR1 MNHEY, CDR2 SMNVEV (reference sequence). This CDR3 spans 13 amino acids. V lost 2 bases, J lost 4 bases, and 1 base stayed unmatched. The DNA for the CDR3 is TGTGCCAGCAGTTTACACAGGGGAGAGACCCAGTACTTC. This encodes CASSLHRGETQYF.

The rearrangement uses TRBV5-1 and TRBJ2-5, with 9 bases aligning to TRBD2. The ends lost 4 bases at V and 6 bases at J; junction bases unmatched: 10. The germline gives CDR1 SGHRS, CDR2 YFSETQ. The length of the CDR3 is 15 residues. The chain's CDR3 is CASSGEAGGPKTQYF. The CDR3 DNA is TGCGCCAGCAGCGGGGAGGCGGGAGGGCCTAAGACCCAGTACTTC. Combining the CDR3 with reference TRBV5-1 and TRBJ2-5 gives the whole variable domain KAGVTQTPRYLIKTRGQQVTLSCSPISGHRSVSWYQQTPGQGLQFLFEYFSETQRNKGNFPGRFSGRQFSNSRSEMNVSTLELGDSALYLCASSGEAGGPKTQYFGPGTRLLVL.

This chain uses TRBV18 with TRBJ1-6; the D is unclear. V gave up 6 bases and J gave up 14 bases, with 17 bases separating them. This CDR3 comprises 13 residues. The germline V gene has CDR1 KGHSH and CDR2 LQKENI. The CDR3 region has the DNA TGTGCCAGCTCCACCGCCACGGAATCGGCCCTCCACTTT. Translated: CASSTATESALHF.

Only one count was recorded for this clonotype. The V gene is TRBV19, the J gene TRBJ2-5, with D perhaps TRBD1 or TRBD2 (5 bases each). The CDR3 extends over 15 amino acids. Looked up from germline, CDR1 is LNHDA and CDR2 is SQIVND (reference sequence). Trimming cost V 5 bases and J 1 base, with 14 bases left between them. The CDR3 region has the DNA TGTGCCAGTAGTCCCCGAGGGCAGGGCCAAGAGACCCAGTACTTC. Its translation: CASSPRGQGQETQYF.

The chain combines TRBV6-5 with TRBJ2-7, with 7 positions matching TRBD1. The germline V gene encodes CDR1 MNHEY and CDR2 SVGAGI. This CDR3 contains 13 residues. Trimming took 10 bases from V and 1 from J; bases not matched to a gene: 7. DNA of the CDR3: TGTGCCACCTGGGACAGAGTATCCTACGAGCAGTACTTC. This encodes CATWDRVSYEQYF.

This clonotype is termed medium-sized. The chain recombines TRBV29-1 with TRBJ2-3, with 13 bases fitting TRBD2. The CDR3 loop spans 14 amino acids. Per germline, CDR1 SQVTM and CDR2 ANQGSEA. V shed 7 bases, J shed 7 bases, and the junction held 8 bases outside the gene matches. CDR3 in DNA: TGCAGCGCCGAACCGGGACTAGCGGGGAATACGCAGTATTTT. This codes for CSAEPGLAGNTQYF.

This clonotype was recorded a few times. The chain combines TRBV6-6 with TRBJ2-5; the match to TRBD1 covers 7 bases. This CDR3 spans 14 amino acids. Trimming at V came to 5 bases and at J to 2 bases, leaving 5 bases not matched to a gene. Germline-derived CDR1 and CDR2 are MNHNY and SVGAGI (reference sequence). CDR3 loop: CASSGRGQQETQYF. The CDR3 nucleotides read TGTGCCAGCAGTGGAAGGGGACAGCAAGAGACCCAGTACTTC.

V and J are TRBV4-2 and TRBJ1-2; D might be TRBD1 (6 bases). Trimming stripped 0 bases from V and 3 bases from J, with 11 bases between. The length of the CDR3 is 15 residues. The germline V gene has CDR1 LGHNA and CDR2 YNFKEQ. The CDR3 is CASSQEAGVHYGYTF. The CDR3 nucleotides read TGTGCCAGCAGCCAAGAAGCAGGGGTGCACTATGGCTACACCTTC.

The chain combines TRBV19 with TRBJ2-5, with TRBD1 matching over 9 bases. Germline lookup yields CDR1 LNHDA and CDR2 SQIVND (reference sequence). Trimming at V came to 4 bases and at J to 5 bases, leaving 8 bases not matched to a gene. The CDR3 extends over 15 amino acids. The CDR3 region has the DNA TGTGCCAGTAGTAGGAACAGGGGGCAATTGGAGACCCAGTACTTC. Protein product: CASSRNRGQLETQYF.

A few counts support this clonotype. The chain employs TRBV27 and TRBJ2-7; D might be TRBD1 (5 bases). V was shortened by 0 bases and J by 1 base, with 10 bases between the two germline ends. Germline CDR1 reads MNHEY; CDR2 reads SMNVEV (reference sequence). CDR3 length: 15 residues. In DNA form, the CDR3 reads TGTGCCAGCAGTTTATCGAGACAGCCATCCTACGAGCAGTACTTC. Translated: CASSLSRQPSYEQYF.

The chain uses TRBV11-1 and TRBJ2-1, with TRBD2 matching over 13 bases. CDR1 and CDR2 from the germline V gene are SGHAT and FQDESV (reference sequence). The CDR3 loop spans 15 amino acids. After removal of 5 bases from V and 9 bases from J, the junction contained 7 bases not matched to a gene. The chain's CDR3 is CASSPGLAGYGEQFF. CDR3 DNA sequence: TGTGCCAGCAGCCCGGGACTAGCGGGATACGGTGAGCAGTTCTTC.